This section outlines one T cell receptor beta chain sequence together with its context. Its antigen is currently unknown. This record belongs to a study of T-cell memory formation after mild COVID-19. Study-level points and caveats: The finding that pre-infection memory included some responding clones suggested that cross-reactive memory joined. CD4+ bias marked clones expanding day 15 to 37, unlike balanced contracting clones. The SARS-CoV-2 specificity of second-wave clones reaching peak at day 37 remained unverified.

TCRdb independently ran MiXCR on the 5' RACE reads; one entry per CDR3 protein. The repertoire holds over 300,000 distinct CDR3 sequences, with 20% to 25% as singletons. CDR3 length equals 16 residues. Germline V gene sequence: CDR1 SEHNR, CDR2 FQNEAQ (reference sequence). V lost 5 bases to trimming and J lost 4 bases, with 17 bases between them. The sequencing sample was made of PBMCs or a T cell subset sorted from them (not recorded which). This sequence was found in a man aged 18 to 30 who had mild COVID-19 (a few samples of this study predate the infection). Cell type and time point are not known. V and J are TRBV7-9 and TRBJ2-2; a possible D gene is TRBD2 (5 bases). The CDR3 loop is CASSGGPNESTGELFF. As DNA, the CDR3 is TGTGCCAGCAGCGGCGGGCCTAACGAATCCACCGGGGAGCTGTTTTTT.